The T cell receptor (beta chain) described here comes from a study of T cells in Graves' hyperthyroidism and ophthalmopathy. Amplification of TCR beta CDR3 regions used RNA as the template. First-round RT-PCR targeting the TCR CDR3 was performed with the HTBI primer set. MiXCR, applied by TCRdb to the multiplex PCR reads, yields one record per CDR3 protein. Seen here are fewer than 750,000 distinct CDR3 sequences, approximately 44% observed once, and the top ten hold approximately 8.4%. Study outcomes and limitations: Ophthalmopathy and stable hyperthyroidism were told apart by a 13 V-J model. In blood, most of the thyroid clonotypes expanded above 0.001 were also present.

Details on this clonotype: Its target is unknown.

The CDR3 totals 15 residues. CDR1 and CDR2 from the germline V gene are KGHSH and LQKENI. V was pared by 0 bases and J by 2 bases, with 3 bases of the junction left unmatched. Patients with uncontrolled infections, other autoimmune diseases, pregnancy or lactation were excluded. Each diagnosis was grounded in clinical symptoms, serum thyroxine and TRAb, thyroid ultrasound, and orbital computed tomography. V gene TRBV18 combines with J gene TRBJ1-2; TRBD1 aligns across 7 bases. The receptor was isolated from a woman aged 18-29 years with Graves' hyperthyroidism. The sequenced material came from peripheral blood or thyroid tissue (not recorded which). In DNA, the CDR3 is TGTGCCAGCTCACCACCGATGGGACAGAACTATGGCTACACCTTC. Its protein is CASSPPMGQNYGYTF.